This TCR beta chain is from a study of PD-1 blockade in classical Hodgkin lymphoma. Time point noted: cycle 4 day 1 (C4D1), after less than 7 weeks of nivolumab. With no exception, relapse followed autologous stem cell transplantation in all patients, and brentuximab vedotin exposure varied. Method: immunoSEQ multiplex PCR; TCRdb's copy keeps in-frame clones and lacks some. The sample shows approximately 65,000 clones, about 90% of them seen only once. The sequence was collected from a human donor with classical Hodgkin lymphoma. The source material was peripheral blood mononuclear cells (PBMCs), sampled before the fourth cycle of nivolumab.

CDR3 sequence reads: CASSLRTSGGGTGELFF. In DNA form, the CDR3 reads TGTGCCAGCAGCTTACGCACTAGCGGGGGCGGTACCGGGGAGCTGTTTTTT. The V call is TRBV7-6, the J call TRBJ2-2, with 11 positions matching TRBD2. V dropped 2 bases and J dropped 5; count of bases not matched to a gene: 7. CDR3 length: 17 residues. From germline, CDR1 is SGHVS and CDR2 FNYEAQ.